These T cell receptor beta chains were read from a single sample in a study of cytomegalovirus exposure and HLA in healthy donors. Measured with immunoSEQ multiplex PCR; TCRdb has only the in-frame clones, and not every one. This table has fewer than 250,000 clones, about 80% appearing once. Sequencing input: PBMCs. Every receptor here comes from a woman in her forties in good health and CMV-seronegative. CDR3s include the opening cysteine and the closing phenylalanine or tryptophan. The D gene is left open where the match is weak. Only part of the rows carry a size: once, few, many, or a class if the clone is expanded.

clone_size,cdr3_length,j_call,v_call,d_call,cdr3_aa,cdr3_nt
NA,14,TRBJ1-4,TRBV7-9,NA,CASTDTRGDEKLFF,TGTGCCAGCACCGACACCCGGGGTGATGAAAAACTGTTTTTT
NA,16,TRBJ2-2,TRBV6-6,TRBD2,CASSYSSGKNTGELFF,TGTGCCAGCAGTTACTCTAGCGGGAAGAACACCGGGGAGCTGTTTTTT
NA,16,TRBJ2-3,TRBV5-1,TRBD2,CASSLRSGRAADTQYF,TGCGCCAGCAGCTTACGGAGCGGGAGGGCAGCAGATACGCAGTATTTT
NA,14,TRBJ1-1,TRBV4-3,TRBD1,CASSRLGQGTEAFF,TGCGCCAGCAGCCGCCTCGGACAGGGGACTGAAGCTTTCTTT
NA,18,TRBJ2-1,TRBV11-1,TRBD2,CASSLALAGIGSYNEQFF,TGTGCCAGCAGCTTAGCACTAGCGGGGATAGGTTCCTACAATGAGCAGTTCTTC
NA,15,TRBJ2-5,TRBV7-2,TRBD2,CASSSSGSYEETQYF,TGTGCCAGCAGCTCAAGCGGGAGTTATGAAGAGACCCAGTACTTC
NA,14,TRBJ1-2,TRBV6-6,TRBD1,CASSDTGTAYGYTF,TGTGCCAGCAGCGATACCGGGACAGCTTATGGCTACACCTTC
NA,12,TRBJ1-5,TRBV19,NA,CATGRKNQPQHF,TGTGCCACAGGGCGGAAGAATCAGCCCCAGCATTTT
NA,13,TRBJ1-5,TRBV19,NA,CASKDRGSQPQHF,TGTGCCAGTAAGGACAGAGGGAGTCAGCCCCAGCATTTT
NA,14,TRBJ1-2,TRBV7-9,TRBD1,CASSWGTANYGYTF,TGTGCCAGCAGCTGGGGGACAGCGAACTATGGCTACACCTTC
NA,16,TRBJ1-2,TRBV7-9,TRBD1,CASTPGQGARGYGYTF,TGTGCCAGCACCCCGGGACAGGGGGCGCGGGGCTATGGCTACACCTTC
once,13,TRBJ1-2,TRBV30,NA,CAWSVEVHYGYTF,TGTGCCTGGAGTGTGGAGGTTCACTATGGCTACACCTTC
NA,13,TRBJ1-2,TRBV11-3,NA,CASSQDWNYGYTF,TGTGCCAGCAGCCAGGACTGGAACTATGGCTACACCTTC
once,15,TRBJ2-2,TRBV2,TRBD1,CASSGQGLQSGELFF,TGTGCCAGCAGTGGACAGGGGCTTCAGTCCGGGGAGCTGTTTTTT
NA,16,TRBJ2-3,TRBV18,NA,CASSPGAGQLTDTQYF,TGTGCCAGCTCACCAGGTGCGGGACAGCTCACAGATACGCAGTATTTT
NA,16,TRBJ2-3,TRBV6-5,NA,CASSYRHSLETDTQYF,TGTGCCAGCAGTTACCGACACAGCCTCGAAACAGATACGCAGTATTTT
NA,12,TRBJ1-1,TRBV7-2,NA,CASSRQYTEAFF,TGTGCCAGCAGCCGACAGTACACTGAAGCTTTCTTT
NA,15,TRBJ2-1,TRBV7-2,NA,CASSKSHGRDNEQFF,TGTGCCAGCAGCAAGTCCCACGGGAGAGACAATGAGCAGTTCTTC
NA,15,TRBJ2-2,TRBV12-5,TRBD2,CASGLGLAGTGELFF,TGTGCTAGTGGTTTGGGTCTAGCGGGCACCGGGGAGCTGTTTTTT
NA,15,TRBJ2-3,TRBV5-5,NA,CASSSRAISTDTQYF,TGTGCCAGCAGCTCGAGGGCGATTTCCACAGATACGCAGTATTTT
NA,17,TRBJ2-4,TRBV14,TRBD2,CASSQDHLAGSSNIQYF,TGTGCCAGCAGCCAAGATCATCTAGCGGGCAGTTCAAACATTCAGTACTTC
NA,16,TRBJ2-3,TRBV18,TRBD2,CASSPSGRRGADTQYF,TGTGCCAGCTCACCAAGCGGGAGACGAGGGGCAGATACGCAGTATTTT
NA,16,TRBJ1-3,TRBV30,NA,CAFGTAVGVSGNTIYF,TGTGCCTTCGGTACCGCTGTCGGGGTCTCTGGAAACACCATATATTTT
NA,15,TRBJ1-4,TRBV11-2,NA,CASSLGTGRIEKLFF,TGTGCCAGCAGCTTAGGAACAGGCCGTATTGAAAAACTGTTTTTT
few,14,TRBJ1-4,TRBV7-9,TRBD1,CASSPGTGNEKLFF,TGTGCCAGCAGCCCTGGGACAGGCAATGAAAAACTGTTTTTT
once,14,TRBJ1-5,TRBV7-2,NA,CASSLRGFGQPQHF,TGTGCCAGCAGCTTAAGAGGGTTCGGTCAGCCCCAGCATTTT
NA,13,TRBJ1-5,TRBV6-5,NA,CASSTQQGQPQHF,TGTGCCAGCAGTACCCAACAGGGACAGCCCCAGCATTTT
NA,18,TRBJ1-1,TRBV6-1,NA,CASSEALFASGMNTEAFF,TGTGCCAGCAGTGAAGCGTTGTTTGCGTCGGGTATGAACACTGAAGCTTTCTTT
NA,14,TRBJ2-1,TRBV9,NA,CASSDPARYNEQFF,TGTGCCAGCAGCGACCCCGCCAGATACAATGAGCAGTTCTTC
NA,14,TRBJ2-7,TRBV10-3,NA,CAISDRAGTYEQYF,TGTGCCATCAGTGACCGGGCCGGGACCTACGAGCAGTACTTC
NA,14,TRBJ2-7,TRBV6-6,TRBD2,CASSWGGVTYEQYF,TGTGCCAGCAGTTGGGGAGGGGTTACCTACGAGCAGTACTTC
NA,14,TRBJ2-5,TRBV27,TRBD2,CASKDRRERETQYF,TGTGCCAGCAAAGATAGGCGGGAGCGGGAGACCCAGTACTTC
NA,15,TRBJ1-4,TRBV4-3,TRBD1,CASSGRTGEEEKLFF,TGCGCCAGCAGCGGCCGGACAGGGGAGGAAGAAAAACTGTTTTTT
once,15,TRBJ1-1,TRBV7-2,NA,CASSPEGAGITEAFF,TGTGCCAGCAGCCCAGAAGGCGCAGGGATCACTGAAGCTTTCTTT
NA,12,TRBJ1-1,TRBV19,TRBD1,CASSADRGLAFF,TGTGCCAGTAGTGCGGACAGGGGGCTAGCTTTCTTT
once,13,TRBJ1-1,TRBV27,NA,CARADGRGTEAFF,TGTGCCAGGGCGGACGGCCGGGGGACTGAAGCTTTCTTT
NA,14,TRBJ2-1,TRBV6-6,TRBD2,CASSFSGSGYEQFF,TGTGCCAGCAGTTTTAGCGGGAGCGGTTATGAGCAGTTCTTC
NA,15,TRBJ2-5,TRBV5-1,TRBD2,CASSPIAGVQETQYF,TGCGCCAGCAGCCCTATAGCGGGAGTGCAAGAGACCCAGTACTTC